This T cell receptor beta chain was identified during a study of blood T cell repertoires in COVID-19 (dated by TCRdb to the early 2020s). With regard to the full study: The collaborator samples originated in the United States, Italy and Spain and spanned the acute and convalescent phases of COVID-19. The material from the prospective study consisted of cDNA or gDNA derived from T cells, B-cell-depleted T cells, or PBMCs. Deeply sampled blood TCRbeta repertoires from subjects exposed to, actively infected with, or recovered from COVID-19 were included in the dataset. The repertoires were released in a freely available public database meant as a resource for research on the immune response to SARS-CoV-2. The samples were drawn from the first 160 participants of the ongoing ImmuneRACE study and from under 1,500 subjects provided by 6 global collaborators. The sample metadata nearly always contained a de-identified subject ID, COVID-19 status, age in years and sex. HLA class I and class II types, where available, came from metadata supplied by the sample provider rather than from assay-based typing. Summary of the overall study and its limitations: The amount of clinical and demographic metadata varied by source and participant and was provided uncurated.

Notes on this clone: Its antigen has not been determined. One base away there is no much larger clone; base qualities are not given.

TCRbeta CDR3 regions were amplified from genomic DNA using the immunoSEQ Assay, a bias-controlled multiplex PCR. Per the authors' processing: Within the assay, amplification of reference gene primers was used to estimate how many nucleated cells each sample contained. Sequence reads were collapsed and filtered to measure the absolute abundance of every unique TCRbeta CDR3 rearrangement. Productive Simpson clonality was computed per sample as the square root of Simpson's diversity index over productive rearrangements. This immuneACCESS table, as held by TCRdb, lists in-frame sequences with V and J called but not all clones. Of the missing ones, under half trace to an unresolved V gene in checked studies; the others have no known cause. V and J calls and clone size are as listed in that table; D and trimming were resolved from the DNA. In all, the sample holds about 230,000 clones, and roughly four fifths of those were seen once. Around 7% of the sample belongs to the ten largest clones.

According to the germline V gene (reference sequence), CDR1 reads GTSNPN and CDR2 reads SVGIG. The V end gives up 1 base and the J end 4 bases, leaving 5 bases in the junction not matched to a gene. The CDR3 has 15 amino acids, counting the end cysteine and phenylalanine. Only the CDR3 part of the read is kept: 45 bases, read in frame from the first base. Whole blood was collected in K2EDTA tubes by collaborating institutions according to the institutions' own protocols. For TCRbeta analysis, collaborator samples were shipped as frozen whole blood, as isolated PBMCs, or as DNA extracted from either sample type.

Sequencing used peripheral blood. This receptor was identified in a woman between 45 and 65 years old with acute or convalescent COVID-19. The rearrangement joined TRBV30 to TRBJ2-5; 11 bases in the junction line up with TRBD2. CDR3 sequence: CAWSDSGGAGETQYF. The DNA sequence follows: TGTGCCTGGAGTGATAGCGGGGGGGCGGGAGAGACCCAGTACTTC.